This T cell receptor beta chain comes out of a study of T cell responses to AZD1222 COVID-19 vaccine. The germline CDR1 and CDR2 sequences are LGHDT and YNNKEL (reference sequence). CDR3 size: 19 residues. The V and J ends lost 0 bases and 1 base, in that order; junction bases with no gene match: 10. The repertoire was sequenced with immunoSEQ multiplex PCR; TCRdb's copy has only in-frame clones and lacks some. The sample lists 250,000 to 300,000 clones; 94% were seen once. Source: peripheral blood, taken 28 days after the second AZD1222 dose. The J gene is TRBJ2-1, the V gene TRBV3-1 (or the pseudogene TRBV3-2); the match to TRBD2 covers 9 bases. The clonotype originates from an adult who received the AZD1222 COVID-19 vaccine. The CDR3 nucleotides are TGTGCCAGCAGCCAAGAATGGGCGGGGGGGCGAATTTCCTACAATGAGCAGTTCTTC. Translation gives CASSQEWAGGRISYNEQFF.